This T cell receptor (beta chain) was retrieved from a study of T cell changes during pregnancy in multiple sclerosis. The table came from immunoSEQ multiplex PCR; TCRdb's copy has only in-frame clones and leaves some out. The profile shows about 100,000 clones, approximately 90% of them singletons. Germline V lookup: CDR1 SQVTM, CDR2 ANQGSEA. CDR3 length equals 15 residues. The V gene end was trimmed by 6 bases and the J gene end by 2 bases; junction bases not matched to a gene: 9. The clonotype originates from a female donor in good health, enrolled as a control in a pregnancy study. J is TRBJ2-3 and V is TRBV29-1; 9 bases match TRBD1. The sample was peripheral blood, taken in the second trimester of pregnancy. The CDR3 nucleotides read TGCAGCGTGTACCCCCGGGACAGGGCCACAGATACGCAGTATTTT. Protein: CSVYPRDRATDTQYF.